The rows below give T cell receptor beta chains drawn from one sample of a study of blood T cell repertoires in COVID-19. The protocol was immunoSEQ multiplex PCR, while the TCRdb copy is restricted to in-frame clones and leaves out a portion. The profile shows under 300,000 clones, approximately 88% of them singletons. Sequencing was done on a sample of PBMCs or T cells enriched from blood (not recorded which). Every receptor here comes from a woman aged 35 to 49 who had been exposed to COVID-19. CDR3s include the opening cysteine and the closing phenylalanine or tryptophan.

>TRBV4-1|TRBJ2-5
CASSQRLTGTGGEETQYF
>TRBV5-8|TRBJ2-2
CASSFGGGHTGELFF
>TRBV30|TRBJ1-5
CAWSVGTGGFQPQHF
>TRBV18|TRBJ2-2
CASSGRSTGELFF
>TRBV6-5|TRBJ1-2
CASRGQIQTTGTF
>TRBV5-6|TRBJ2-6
CASSLRTASGANVLTF
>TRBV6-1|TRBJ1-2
CASSEGGTGNYGYTF
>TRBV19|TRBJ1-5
CASSILGQGSQPQHF
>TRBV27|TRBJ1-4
CASSTGDAEKLFF
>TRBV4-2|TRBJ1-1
CASSQDRSTEAFF
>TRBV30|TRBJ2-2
CAWRTGGATGELFF
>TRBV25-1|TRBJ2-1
CASTPSLAGNNEQFF
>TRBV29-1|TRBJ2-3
CSVDKTRQADTQYF
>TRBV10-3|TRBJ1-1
CAITSTGSGTEAFF
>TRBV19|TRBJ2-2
CASSVGQANTGELFF
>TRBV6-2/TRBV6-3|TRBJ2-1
CASSPTGSSYNEQFF
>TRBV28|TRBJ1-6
CASCVLQGSSYNSPLHF
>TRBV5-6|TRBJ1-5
CASSLGTGGGQPQHF
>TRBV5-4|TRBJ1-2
CASSLARGANYGYTF
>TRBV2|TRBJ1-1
CASSDGGTAEAFF
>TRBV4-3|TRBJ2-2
CASSQALLAGGSDTGELFF
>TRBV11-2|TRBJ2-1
CASVTRQGAGEQFF
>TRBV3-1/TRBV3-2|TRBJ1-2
CASSQGGTGGAGYTF
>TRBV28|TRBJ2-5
CASSLRGRGQETQYF
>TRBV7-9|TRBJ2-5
CASSPRDRDQETQYF
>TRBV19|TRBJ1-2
CASLRDTAYGYTF
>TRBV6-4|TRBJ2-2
CASSPEDTGELFF
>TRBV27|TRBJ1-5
CASSLNRGTNQPQHF
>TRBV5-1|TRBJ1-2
CASSYAVGTAANYGYTF